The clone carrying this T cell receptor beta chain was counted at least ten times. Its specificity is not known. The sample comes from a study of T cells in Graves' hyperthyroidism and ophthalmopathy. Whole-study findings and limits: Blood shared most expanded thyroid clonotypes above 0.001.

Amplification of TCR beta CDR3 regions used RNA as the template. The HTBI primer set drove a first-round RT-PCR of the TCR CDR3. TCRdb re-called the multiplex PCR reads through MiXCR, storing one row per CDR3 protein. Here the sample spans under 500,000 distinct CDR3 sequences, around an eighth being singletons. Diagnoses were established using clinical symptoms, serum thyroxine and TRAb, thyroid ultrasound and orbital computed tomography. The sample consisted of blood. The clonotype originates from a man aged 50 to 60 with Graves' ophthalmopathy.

The CDR3 coding sequence is TGTGCCAGCAGCTTAGTACGGACCGCGAGTGAGCAGTTCTTC. Its translation: CASSLVRTASEQFF. The rearrangement joins TRBV11-2 to TRBJ2-1; D is ambiguous. This CDR3 is 14 amino acids long. Deletions cut 1 base from V and 9 bases from J, with 13 bases between. Germline CDR1 SGHAT, CDR2 FQNNGV.